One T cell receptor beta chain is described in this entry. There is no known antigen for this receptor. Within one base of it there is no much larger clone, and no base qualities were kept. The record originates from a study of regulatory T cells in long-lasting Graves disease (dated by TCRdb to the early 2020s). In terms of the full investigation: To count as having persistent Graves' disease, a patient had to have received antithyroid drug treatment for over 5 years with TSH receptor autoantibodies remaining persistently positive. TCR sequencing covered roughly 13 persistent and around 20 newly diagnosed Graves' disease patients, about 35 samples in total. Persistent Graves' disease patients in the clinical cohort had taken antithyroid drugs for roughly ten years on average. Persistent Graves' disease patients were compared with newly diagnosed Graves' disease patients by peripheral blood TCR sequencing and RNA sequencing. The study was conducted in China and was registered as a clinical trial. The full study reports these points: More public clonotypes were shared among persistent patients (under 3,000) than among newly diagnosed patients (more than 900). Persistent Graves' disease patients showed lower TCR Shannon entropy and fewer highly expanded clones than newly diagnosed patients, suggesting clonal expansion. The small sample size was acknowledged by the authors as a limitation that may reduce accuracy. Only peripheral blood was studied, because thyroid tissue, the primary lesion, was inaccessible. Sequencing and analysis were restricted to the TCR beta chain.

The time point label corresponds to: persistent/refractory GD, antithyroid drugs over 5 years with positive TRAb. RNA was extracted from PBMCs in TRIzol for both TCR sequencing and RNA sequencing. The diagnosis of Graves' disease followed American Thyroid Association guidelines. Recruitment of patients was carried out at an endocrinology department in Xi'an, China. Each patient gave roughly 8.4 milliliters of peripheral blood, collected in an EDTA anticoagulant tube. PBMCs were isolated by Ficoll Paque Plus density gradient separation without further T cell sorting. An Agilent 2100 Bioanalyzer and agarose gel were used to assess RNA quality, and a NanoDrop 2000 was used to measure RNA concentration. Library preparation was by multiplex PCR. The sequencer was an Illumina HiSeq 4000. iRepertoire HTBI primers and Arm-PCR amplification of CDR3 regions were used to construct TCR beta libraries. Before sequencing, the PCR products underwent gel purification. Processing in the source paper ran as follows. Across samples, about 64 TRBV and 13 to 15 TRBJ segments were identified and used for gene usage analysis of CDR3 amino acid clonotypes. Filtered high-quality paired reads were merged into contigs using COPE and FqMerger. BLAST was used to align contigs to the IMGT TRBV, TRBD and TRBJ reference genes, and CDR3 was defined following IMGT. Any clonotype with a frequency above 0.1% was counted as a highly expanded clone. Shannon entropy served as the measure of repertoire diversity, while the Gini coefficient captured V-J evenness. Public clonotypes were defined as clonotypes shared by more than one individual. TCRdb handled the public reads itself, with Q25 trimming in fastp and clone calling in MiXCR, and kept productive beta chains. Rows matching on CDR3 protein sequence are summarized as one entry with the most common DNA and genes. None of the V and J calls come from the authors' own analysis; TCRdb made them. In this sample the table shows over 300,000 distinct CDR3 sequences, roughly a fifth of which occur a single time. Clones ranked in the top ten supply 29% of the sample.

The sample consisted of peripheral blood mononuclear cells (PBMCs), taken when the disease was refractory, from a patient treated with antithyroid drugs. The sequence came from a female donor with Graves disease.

The nucleotides read TGTGCCAGCAGAGGGTGGAAGGGCGAGCAGTACTTC. Its protein is CASRGWKGEQYF. The sequence links TRBV28 to TRBJ2-7; the D gene is unclear. Relative to germline, V is 6 bases shorter and J is 6 bases shorter, with 12 bases between their ends. The germline V gene gives CDR1 as MDHEN and CDR2 as SYDVKM. Taken from cysteine to phenylalanine, the CDR3 has 12 residues. Only CDR3 DNA remains: 36 bases, in frame from the first base. Here the CDR3 is joined to the reference TRBV28 and TRBJ2-7 genes, and the full variable domain is: DVKVTQSSRYLVKRTGEKVFLECVQDMDHENMFWYRQDPGLGLRLIYFSYDVKMKEKGDIPEGYSVSREKKERFSLILESASTNQTSMYLCASRGWKGEQYFGPGTRLTVT.